These 17 T cell receptor beta chains share one sample of origin, sequenced in a study of human T cells and chemical hapten exposure. Sample time point: patch test 1, 2 weeks after DPC sensitization. The treatment was: therapeutic diphenylcyclopropenone sensitization with weekly scalp DPC. Using its own MiXCR run on the RACE reads, TCRdb lists one record per CDR3 protein. The sample lists more than 65,000 distinct CDR3 sequences; under 13% were seen once. Sample: whole blood, taken in connection with sensitization to the hapten diphenylcyclopropenone (DPC). The source of these receptors is a woman aged 50 to 65 with alopecia areata. Some clones in this sample may be carry-over from other donors' samples.

The sample holds many counts of this clonotype. This chain joins TRBV29-1 and TRBJ2-1; TRBD1 might be the D (5 bases). CDR1 is SQVTM, CDR2 ANQGSEA, per germline. The CDR3 contains 12 residues. The V gene lost 2 bases and the J gene lost 7 bases, with 9 bases spanning the gap. The CDR3 DNA is TGCAGCGTTGAAAGGTCAGGGAATGAGCAGTTCTTC. The encoded protein is CSVERSGNEQFF.

This clonotype occurred a few times. The genes are TRBV24-1 and TRBJ1-5; D remains unclear. V gave up 4 bases and J gave up 6 bases, with 12 bases separating them. The CDR3 covers 14 residues. Germline values: CDR1 KGHDR, CDR2 SFDVKD. The CDR3 is CATSDPTAGQPQHF. Here the CDR3 DNA reads TGTGCCACCAGTGACCCCACCGCTGGTCAGCCCCAGCATTTT.

This clonotype was observed a few times. The chain couples TRBV6-1 to TRBJ2-2; a possible D gene is TRBD1 (6 bases). Germline V lookup: CDR1 MNHNS, CDR2 SASEGT. This CDR3 has 15 residues. Trimming cost V 6 bases and J 1 base, with 12 bases left between them. The chain's CDR3 is CASRSGTLNTGELFF. The DNA for the CDR3 is TGTGCCAGCAGGTCGGGGACATTGAACACCGGGGAGCTGTTTTTT.

This sequence joins TRBV20-1 and TRBJ2-7; unclear D gene. V was pared by 0 bases and J by 4 bases, with 16 bases between. CDR3 length equals 15 residues. CDR1 and CDR2 (germline): DFQATT, SNEGSKA (reference sequence). CDR3: CSARDPGRVLYEQYF. The DNA for the CDR3 is TGCAGTGCTAGAGATCCAGGACGAGTCCTATACGAGCAGTACTTC.

This clonotype came up many times. The V and J genes are TRBV18 and TRBJ2-6; D gene uncertain. The CDR3 has 20 amino acids. The V gene's germline CDR1 is KGHSH and CDR2 LQKENI. V shed 3 bases and J shed 0 bases, with 21 bases lying between them. CDR3 DNA sequence: TGTGCCAGCTCACCCAGGCCACGGGCCATTCCTCTCTCTGGGGCCAACGTCCTGACTTTC. Its protein is CASSPRPRAIPLSGANVLTF.

This clonotype has a handful of counts. This chain links TRBV4-1 with TRBJ2-1, with 7 bases aligning to TRBD2. The trim removed 0 bases at V and 1 base at J, leaving 3 bases unmatched. The CDR3 spans 16 residues. Germline values: CDR1 MGHRA, CDR2 YSYEKL. The CDR3 loop reads CASSQDPAGSYNEQFF. The CDR3 DNA follows: TGCGCCAGCAGCCAAGATCCAGCGGGGTCCTACAATGAGCAGTTCTTC.

This chain connects TRBV29-1 to TRBJ2-7; no definite D call. The CDR3 covers 12 residues. Germline CDR1 reads SQVTM; CDR2 reads ANQGSEA. Trimming left V 2 bases short and J 5 bases short, with 10 bases between. CDR3 amino acids: CSVELGSDEQYF. The CDR3 DNA reads as TGCAGCGTTGAATTAGGGTCCGACGAGCAGTACTTC.

This clonotype appeared a few times. V and J are TRBV11-2 and TRBJ2-2; TRBD2 might be the D (6 bases). CDR3 length: 12 residues. Germline V gene lookup returns CDR1 SGHAT and CDR2 FQNNGV. The CDR3 DNA sequence: TGTGCGGAAGTGGAGGGCACCGGGGAGCTGTTTTTT. Amino acids: CAEVEGTGELFF.

This clonotype occurred a few times. The chain employs TRBV7-6 and TRBJ2-1; 7 nucleotides line up with TRBD2. CDR1 and CDR2 (germline): SGHVS, FNYEAQ. CDR3 size: 15 residues. Trimming at V came to 5 bases and at J to 0 bases, leaving 4 bases not matched to a gene. In nucleotides, the CDR3 is TGTGCCAGCAGCGGCGGGAGTCCCTCCTACAATGAGCAGTTCTTC. Protein sequence: CASSGGSPSYNEQFF.

This clonotype was recorded a few times. CDR3 nucleotides: TGCAGTGCTAGCGCTAGCGGGAGCACAGATACGCAGTATTTT. This codes for CSASASGSTDTQYF. The chain uses TRBV20-1 and TRBJ2-3; 8 bases are a match to TRBD2. The trim removed 3 bases at V and 0 bases at J, leaving 2 bases unmatched. Germline CDR1 DFQATT, CDR2 SNEGSKA (reference sequence). The CDR3 spans 14 residues.

This clonotype has a handful of counts. Here the CDR3 reads CASGRDREGASLRYF. The CDR3 bases are TGTGCCAGCGGCCGGGACAGGGAGGGGGCTAGCCTAAGGTACTTC. The gene calls are TRBV7-2 and TRBJ2-7, with 9 positions matching TRBD1. The V segment lost 8 bases and the J segment 12 bases; nucleotides outside the gene matches: 20. This CDR3 is 15 amino acids long. Per the germline V gene, CDR1 is SGHTA and CDR2 is FQGNSA.

This chain uses TRBV27 with TRBJ2-3; D is possibly TRBD1 or TRBD2 (6 bases each). The CDR3 sequence is 14 residues long. V was pared by 10 bases and J by 10 bases, with 24 bases between. Looked up from germline, CDR1 is MNHEY and CDR2 is SMNVEV (reference sequence). The CDR3, as DNA: TGTGCCACCGCAATCGGGACACCCCCGGGAGCGCAGTATTTT. Its protein product is CATAIGTPPGAQYF.

This clonotype has a count of ten or more. This chain uses TRBV29-1 with TRBJ1-1; D is perhaps TRBD1 (6 bases). V dropped 5 bases and J dropped 4 bases, with 14 bases sitting between them. Germline assignment: CDR1 SQVTM and CDR2 ANQGSEA. The CDR3 has 13 amino acids. In nucleotides, the CDR3 is TGCAGCGTTCAAATTCAACAGGGCACTGAAGCTTTCTTT. This codes for CSVQIQQGTEAFF. The full variable domain, with the rest looked up from reference TRBV29-1 and TRBJ1-1, is SAVISQKPSRDICQRGTSLTIQCQVDSQVTMMFWYRQQPGQSLTLIATANQGSEATYESGFVIDKFPISRPNLTFSTLTVSNMSPEDSSIYLCSVQIQQGTEAFFGQGTRLTVV.

This clonotype occurred many times. The chain carries TRBV20-1 and TRBJ1-2; possibly TRBD1 for D (6 bases). This CDR3 spans 15 amino acids. Germline V CDR1 and CDR2: DFQATT, SNEGSKA (reference sequence). V gave up 0 bases and J gave up 3 bases, with 14 bases separating them. In DNA, the CDR3 is TGCAGTGCTAGAGATATACAGACAGGTGACTATGGCTACACCTTC. Translation gives CSARDIQTGDYGYTF.

The chain combines TRBV18 with TRBJ2-3, with TRBD2 matching over 7 bases. The CDR3 loop spans 14 amino acids. J gave up 6 bases and V 6 bases, and 9 bases lay outside the gene matches. From germline, CDR1 is KGHSH and CDR2 LQKENI. The CDR3 is CASSPYTSEDTQYF. The CDR3 DNA follows: TGTGCCAGCTCGCCGTACACTAGCGAGGATACGCAGTATTTT.

CDR3 bases: TGTGCCAGCAGCCAAGGGCAGCACGGGTACGAGCAGTACTTC. The encoded protein is CASSQGQHGYEQYF. This rearrangement joins TRBV3-1 to TRBJ2-7, with D unclear. Between the trimmed V and J ends, which lost 1 base and 4 bases, there was a span of 11 bases. CDR3 length: 14 amino acids. In germline, CDR1 is LGHDT, CDR2 YNNKEL (reference sequence).

This clonotype has just a few counts. The rearrangement uses TRBV7-2 and TRBJ2-2; TRBD2 matches at 7 bases. There are 14 residues in the CDR3. Germline V CDR1 and CDR2: SGHTA, FQGNSA. Losses at the gene ends were 4 bases for V and 5 bases for J; bases not matched to a gene: 4. CDR3 residues: CASSSSSGTGELFF. DNA of the CDR3: TGTGCCAGCAGCTCCAGTAGCGGGACCGGGGAGCTGTTTTTT.